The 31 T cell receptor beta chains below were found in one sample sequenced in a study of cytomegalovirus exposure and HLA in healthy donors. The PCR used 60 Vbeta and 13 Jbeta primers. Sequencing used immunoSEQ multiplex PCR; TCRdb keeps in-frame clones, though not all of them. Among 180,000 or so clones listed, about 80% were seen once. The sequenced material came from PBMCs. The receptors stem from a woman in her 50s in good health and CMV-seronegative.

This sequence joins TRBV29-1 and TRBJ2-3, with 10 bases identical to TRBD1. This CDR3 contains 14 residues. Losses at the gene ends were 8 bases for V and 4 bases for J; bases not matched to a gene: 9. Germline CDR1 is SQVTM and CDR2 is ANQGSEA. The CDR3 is CSIRDRGVADTQYF. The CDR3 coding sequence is TGCAGCATCCGGGACAGGGGAGTTGCAGATACGCAGTATTTT.

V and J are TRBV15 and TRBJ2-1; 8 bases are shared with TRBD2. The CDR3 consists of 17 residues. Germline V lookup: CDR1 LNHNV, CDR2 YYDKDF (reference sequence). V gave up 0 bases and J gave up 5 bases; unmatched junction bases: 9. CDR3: CATSRDQGTSFDNEQFF. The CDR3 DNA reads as TGTGCCACCAGCAGAGATCAAGGGACTAGTTTCGACAATGAGCAGTTCTTC. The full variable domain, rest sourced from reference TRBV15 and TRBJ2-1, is DAMVIQNPRYQVTQFGKPVTLSCSQTLNHNVMYWYQQKSSQAPKLLFHYYDKDFNNEADTPDNFQSRRPNTSFCFLDIRSPGLGDTAMYLCATSRDQGTSFDNEQFFGPGTRLTVL.

DNA for the CDR3: TGTGCCAGTAGTCCCGGGACTAGCGGGAGGGCCAAAAACATTCAGTACTTC. Its translation: CASSPGTSGRAKNIQYF. The chain is built from TRBV19 and TRBJ2-4; 15 nucleotides align to TRBD2. Losses at the gene ends were 5 bases for V and 1 base for J; bases not matched to a gene: 3. Germline V gives CDR1 LNHDA, CDR2 SQIVND (reference sequence). The CDR3 consists of 17 residues.

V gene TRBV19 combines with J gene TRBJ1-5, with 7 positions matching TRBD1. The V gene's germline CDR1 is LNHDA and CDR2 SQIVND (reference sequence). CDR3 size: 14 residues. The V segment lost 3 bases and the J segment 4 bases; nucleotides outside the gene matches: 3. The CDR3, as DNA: TGTGCCAGTAGTATCCAGGGGGGTAATCAGCCCCAGCATTTT. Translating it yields CASSIQGGNQPQHF.

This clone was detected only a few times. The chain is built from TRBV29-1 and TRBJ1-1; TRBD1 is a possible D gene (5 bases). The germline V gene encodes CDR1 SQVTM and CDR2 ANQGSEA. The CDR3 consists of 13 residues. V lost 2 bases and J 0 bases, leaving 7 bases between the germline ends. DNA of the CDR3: TGCAGCGTTGAAAGGGGCATGAACACTGAAGCTTTCTTT. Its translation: CSVERGMNTEAFF.

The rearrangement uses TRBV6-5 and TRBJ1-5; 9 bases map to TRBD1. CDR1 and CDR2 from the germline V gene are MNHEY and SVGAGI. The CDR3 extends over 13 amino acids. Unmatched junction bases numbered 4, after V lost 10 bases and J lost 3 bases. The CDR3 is CATGQGINQPQHF. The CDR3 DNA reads TGTGCCACGGGACAGGGAATCAATCAGCCCCAGCATTTT.

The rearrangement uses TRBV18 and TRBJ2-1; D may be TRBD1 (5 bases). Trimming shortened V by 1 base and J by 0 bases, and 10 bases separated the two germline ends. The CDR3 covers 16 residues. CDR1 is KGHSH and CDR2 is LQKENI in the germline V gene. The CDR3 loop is CASSPLQASSYNEQFF. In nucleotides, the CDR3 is TGTGCCAGCTCACCACTACAGGCAAGCTCCTACAATGAGCAGTTCTTC.

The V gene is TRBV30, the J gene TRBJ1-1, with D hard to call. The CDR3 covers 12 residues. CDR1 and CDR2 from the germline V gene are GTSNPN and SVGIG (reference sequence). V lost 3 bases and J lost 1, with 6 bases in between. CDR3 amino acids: CAWRPRNTEAFF. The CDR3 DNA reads TGTGCCTGGAGGCCGCGGAACACTGAAGCTTTCTTT.

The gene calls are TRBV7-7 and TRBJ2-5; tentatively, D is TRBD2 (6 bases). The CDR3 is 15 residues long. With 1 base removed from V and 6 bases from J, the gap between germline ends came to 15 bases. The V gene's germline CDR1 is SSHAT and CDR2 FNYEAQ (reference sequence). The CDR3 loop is CASSLDSLARQTQYF. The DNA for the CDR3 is TGTGCCAGCAGCTTAGATTCACTAGCTAGGCAGACCCAGTACTTC.

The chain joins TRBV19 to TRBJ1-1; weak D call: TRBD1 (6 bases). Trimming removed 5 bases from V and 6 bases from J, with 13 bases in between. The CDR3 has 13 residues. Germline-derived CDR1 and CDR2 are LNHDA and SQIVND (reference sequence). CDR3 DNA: TGTGCCAGTAGTCCCCTGACAGGTTCTGAAGCTTTCTTT. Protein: CASSPLTGSEAFF. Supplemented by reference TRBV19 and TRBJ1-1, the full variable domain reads DGGITQSPKYLFRKEGQNVTLSCEQNLNHDAMYWYRQDPGQGLRLIYYSQIVNDFQKGDIAEGYSVSREKKESFPLTVTSAQKNPTAFYLCASSPLTGSEAFFGQGTRLTVV.

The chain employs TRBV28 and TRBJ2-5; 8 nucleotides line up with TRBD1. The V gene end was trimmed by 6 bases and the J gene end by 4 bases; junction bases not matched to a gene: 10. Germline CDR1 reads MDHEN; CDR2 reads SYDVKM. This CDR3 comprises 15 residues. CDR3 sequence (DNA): TGTGCCAGCAGGTCACCTACAGGGGGACGAGAGACCCAGTACTTC. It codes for CASRSPTGGRETQYF.

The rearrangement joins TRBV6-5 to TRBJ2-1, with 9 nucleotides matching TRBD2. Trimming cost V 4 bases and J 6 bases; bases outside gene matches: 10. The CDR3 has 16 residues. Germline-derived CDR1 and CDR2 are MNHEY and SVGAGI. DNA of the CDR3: TGTGCCAGCAGTTTGTCATTAGCGGGAGCGGCCAATGAGCAGTTCTTC. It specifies CASSLSLAGAANEQFF.

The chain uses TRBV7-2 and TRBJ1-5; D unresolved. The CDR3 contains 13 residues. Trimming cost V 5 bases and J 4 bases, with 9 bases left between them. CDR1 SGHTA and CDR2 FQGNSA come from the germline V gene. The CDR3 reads CASSLSRNQPQHF. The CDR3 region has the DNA TGTGCCAGCAGCCTCTCCCGGAATCAGCCCCAGCATTTT.

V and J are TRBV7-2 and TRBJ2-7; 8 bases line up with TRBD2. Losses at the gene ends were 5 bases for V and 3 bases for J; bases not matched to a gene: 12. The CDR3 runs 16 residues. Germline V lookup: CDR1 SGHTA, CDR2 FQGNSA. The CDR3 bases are TGTGCCAGCAGCCTCGACGGAGCGGGGGCCGTCTACGAGCAGTACTTC. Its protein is CASSLDGAGAVYEQYF.

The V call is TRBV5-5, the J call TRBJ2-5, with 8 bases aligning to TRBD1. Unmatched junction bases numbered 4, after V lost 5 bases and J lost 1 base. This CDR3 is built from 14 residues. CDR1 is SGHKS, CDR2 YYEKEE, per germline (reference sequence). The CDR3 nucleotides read TGTGCCAGCAGGTATGGGACAGGCCAAGAGACCCAGTACTTC. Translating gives CASRYGTGQETQYF.

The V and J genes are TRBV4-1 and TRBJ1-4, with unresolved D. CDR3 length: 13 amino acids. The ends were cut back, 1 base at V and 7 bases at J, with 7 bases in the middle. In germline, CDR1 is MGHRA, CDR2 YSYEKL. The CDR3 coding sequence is TGCGCCAGCAGCCAAGGGCCCCCTGAAAAACTGTTTTTT. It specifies CASSQGPPEKLFF.

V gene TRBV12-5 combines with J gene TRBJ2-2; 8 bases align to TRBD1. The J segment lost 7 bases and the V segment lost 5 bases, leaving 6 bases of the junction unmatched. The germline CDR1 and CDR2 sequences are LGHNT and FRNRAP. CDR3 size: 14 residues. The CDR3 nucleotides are TGTGCTAGTGGTATGGGACAGGTGGGCGGGGAGCTGTTTTTT. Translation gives CASGMGQVGGELFF.

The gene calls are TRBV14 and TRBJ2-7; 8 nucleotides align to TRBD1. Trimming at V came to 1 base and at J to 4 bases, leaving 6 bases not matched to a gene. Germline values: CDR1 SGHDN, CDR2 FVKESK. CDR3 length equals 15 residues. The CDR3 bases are TGTGCCAGCAGCCAAGGACGGGACAGGCTGTACGAGCAGTACTTC. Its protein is CASSQGRDRLYEQYF. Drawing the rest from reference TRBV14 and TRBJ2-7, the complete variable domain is EAGVTQFPSHSVIEKGQTVTLRCDPISGHDNLYWYRRVMGKEIKFLLHFVKESKQDESGMPNNRFLAERTGGTYSTLKVQPAELEDSGVYFCASSQGRDRLYEQYFGPGTRLTVT.

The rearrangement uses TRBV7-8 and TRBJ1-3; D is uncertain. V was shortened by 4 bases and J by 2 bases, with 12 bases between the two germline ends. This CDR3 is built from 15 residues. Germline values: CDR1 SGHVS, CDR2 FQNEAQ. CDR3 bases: TGTGCCAGCAGCTACGACACTTTAACTGGAAACACCATATATTTT. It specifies CASSYDTLTGNTIYF.

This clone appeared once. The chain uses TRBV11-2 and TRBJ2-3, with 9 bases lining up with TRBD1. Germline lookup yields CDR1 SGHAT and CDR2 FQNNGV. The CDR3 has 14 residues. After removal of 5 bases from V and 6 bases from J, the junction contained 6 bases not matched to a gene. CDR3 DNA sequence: TGTGCCAGCAGCGAGGACAGGGGAGGGGATACGCAGTATTTT. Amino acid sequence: CASSEDRGGDTQYF. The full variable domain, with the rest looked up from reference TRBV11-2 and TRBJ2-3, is EAGVAQSPRYKIIEKRQSVAFWCNPISGHATLYWYQQILGQGPKLLIQFQNNGVVDDSQLPKDRFSAERLKGVDSTLKIQPAKLEDSAVYLCASSEDRGGDTQYFGPGTRLTVL.

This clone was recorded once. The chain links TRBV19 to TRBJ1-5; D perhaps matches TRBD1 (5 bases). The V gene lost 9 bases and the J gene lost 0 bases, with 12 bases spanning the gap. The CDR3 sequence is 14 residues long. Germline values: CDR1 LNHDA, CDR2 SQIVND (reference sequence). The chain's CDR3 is CASAAGGSNQPQHF. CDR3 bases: TGTGCCAGCGCAGCGGGGGGTAGCAATCAGCCCCAGCATTTT.

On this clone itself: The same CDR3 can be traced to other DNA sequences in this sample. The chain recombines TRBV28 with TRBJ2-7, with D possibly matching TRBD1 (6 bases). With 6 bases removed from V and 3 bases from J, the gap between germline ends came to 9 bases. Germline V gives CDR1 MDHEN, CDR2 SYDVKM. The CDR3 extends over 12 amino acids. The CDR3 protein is CASSLQGYEQYF. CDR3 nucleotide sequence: TGTGCCAGCAGCCTACAGGGCTACGAGCAGTACTTC. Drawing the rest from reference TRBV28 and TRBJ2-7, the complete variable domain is DVKVTQSSRYLVKRTGEKVFLECVQDMDHENMFWYRQDPGLGLRLIYFSYDVKMKEKGDIPEGYSVSREKKERFSLILESASTNQTSMYLCASSLQGYEQYFGPGTRLTVT.

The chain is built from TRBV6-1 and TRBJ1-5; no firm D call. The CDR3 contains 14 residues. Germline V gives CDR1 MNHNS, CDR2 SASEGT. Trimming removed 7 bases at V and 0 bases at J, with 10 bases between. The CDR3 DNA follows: TGTGCCAGCAACATGTATAATAGCAATCAGCCCCAGCATTTT. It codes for CASNMYNSNQPQHF.

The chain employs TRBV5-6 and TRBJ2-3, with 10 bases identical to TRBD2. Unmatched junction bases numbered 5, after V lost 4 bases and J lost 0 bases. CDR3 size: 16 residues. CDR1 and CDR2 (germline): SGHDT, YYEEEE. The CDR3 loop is CASSPETSGSTDTQYF. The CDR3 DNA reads TGTGCCAGCAGCCCTGAGACTAGCGGGAGCACAGATACGCAGTATTTT.

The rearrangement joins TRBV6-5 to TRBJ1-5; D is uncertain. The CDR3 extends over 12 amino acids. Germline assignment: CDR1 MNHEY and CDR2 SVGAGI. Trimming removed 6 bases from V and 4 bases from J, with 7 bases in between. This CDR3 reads CASRGSNQPQHF. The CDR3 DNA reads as TGTGCCAGCAGGGGGAGTAATCAGCCCCAGCATTTT.

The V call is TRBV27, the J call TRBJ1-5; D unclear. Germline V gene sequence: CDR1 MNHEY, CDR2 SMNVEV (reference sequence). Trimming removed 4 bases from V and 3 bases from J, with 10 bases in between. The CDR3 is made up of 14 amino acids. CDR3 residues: CASSSSPFNQPQHF. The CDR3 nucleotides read TGTGCCAGCAGTTCCAGTCCATTCAATCAGCCCCAGCATTTT.

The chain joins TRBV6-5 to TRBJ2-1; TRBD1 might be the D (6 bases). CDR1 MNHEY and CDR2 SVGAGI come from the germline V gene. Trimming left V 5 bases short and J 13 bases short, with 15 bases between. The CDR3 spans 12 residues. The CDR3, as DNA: TGTGCCAGCAGTAGGACACAGGGATACCAGTTCTTC. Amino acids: CASSRTQGYQFF.

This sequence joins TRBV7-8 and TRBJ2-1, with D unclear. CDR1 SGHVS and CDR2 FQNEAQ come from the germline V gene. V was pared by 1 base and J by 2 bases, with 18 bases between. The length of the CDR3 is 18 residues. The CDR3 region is CASSLGGTWRAAYNEQFF. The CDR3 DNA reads TGTGCCAGCAGCTTAGGAGGTACGTGGCGCGCAGCCTACAATGAGCAGTTCTTC.

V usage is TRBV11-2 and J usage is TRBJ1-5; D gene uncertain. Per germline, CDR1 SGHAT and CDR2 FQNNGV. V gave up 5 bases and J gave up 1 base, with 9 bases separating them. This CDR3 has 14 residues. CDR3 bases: TGTGCCAGCAGCCCGGGGAGAAGCAATCAGCCCCAGCATTTT. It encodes CASSPGRSNQPQHF.

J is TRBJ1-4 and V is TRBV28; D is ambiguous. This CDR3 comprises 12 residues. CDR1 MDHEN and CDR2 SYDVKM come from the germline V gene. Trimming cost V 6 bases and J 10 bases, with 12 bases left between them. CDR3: CASSLEDGKLFF. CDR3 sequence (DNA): TGTGCCAGCAGCCTCGAGGATGGAAAACTGTTTTTT.

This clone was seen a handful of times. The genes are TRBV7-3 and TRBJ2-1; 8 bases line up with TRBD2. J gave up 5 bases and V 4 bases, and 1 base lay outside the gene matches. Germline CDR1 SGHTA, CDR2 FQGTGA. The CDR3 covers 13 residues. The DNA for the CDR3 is TGTGCCAGCAGCTCGGGACTAGACAATGAGCAGTTCTTC. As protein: CASSSGLDNEQFF.